These 18 T cell receptor beta chains share one sample of origin, sequenced in a study of blood T cell repertoires in COVID-19. TCRdb keeps only in-frame clones here, not all; method: immunoSEQ multiplex PCR. The sample holds 360,000 or so clones, about 90% seen once. The sample was PBMCs or T cells enriched from blood (not recorded which). Receptors were obtained from a woman in her thirties who had been exposed to COVID-19.

The sample holds a few counts of this clone. This chain links TRBV6-5 with TRBJ2-2, with TRBD2 as a possible D gene (5 bases). From germline, CDR1 is MNHEY and CDR2 SVGAGI. The V end lost 5 bases, the J end lost 7 bases, and 8 bases lay between the germline ends. The CDR3 covers 12 residues. CDR3 sequence: CASSHSGGELFF. The CDR3 nucleotides read TGTGCCAGCAGTCACAGCGGCGGGGAGCTGTTTTTT.

The V gene is TRBV28, the J gene TRBJ1-1; TRBD1 matches 7 bases. CDR1 is MDHEN and CDR2 is SYDVKM in the germline V gene. The CDR3 is made up of 16 amino acids. J gave up 8 bases and V 4 bases, and 16 bases lay outside the gene matches. CDR3 region: CASSSTPDRNQAEAFF. In DNA, the CDR3 is TGTGCCAGCAGTTCGACCCCGGACAGGAACCAGGCAGAAGCTTTCTTT. The full variable domain, in which reference TRBV28 and TRBJ1-1 provide the parts outside the CDR3, is DVKVTQSSRYLVKRTGEKVFLECVQDMDHENMFWYRQDPGLGLRLIYFSYDVKMKEKGDIPEGYSVSREKKERFSLILESASTNQTSMYLCASSSTPDRNQAEAFFGQGTRLTVV.

This clone appeared once. The V and J genes are TRBV18 and TRBJ1-1; 7 bases fit TRBD1. Germline lookup yields CDR1 KGHSH and CDR2 LQKENI. This CDR3 is built from 13 residues. V lost 8 bases, J lost 3 bases, and 6 bases stayed unmatched. The CDR3 is CASGGGQDTEAFF. Written as DNA, the CDR3 is TGTGCCAGCGGGGGAGGACAGGACACTGAAGCTTTCTTT.

This chain joins TRBV30 and TRBJ1-5, with a tentative D call TRBD1 (5 bases). Between the trimmed V and J ends, which lost 1 base and 5 bases, there was a span of 9 bases. Germline lookup yields CDR1 GTSNPN and CDR2 SVGIG (reference sequence). CDR3 length equals 13 residues. In DNA form, the CDR3 reads TGTGCCTGGAGTGAGTGGGGGGATCAGCCCCAGCATTTT. Residues: CAWSEWGDQPQHF.

This chain connects TRBV11-3 to TRBJ2-3, with TRBD2 matching over 14 bases. After removal of 1 base from V and 3 bases from J, the junction contained 12 bases not matched to a gene. Germline V gene data show CDR1 as SGHNT and CDR2 as YENEEA. The CDR3 is made up of 20 amino acids. The chain's CDR3 is CASSLGAGTSGSGGTDTQYF. The CDR3 DNA reads TGTGCCAGCAGCTTAGGCGCCGGGACTAGCGGGAGTGGGGGAACAGATACGCAGTATTTT.

The chain couples TRBV12-3 or TRBV12-4 to TRBJ1-6; D ambiguous. V lost 6 bases to trimming and J lost 8 bases, with 8 bases between them. The CDR3 spans 12 residues. CDR3 nucleotide sequence: TGTGCCAGCAGACAGTACTATTCACCCCTCCACTTT. This gives the protein CASRQYYSPLHF.

The chain employs TRBV21-1 and TRBJ2-1; the D segment call TRBD2 is taken from the table without a DNA check. TRBV21-1 is a recognized pseudogene. The CDR3 loop spans 19 amino acids. In nucleotides, the CDR3 is TGTGCCAGCAGCAAAAGGGCCACACAAGCGGGAGGGCCTTTCGTAAGGCAGTTCTTC. It specifies CASSKRATQAGGPFVRQFF.

The rearrangement links TRBV4-2 to TRBJ2-1, with 15 bases that match TRBD2. Germline CDR1 is LGHNA and CDR2 is YNFKEQ. CDR3 size: 16 residues. J lost 8 bases, V lost 4 bases, and 6 bases had no gene match. CDR3 bases: TGTGCCAGCAGCCCGGACGGGACTAGCGGGAGGTATGAGCAGTTCTTC. Its protein product is CASSPDGTSGRYEQFF.

The chain uses TRBV28 and TRBJ1-5; TRBD1 is a possible D gene (5 bases). Germline V gene data show CDR1 as MDHEN and CDR2 as SYDVKM. V lost 2 bases to trimming and J lost 2 bases, with 7 bases between them. This CDR3 comprises 14 residues. As DNA, the CDR3 is TGTGCCAGCAGTTTAATAGGGGGCAATCAGCCCCAGCATTTT. It yields the protein CASSLIGGNQPQHF.

The J gene is TRBJ2-5, the V gene TRBV7-6, with 7 bases aligning to TRBD1. CDR1 and CDR2 from the germline V gene are SGHVS and FNYEAQ. The ends lost 1 base at V and 4 bases at J; junction bases unmatched: 3. The CDR3 consists of 14 residues. CDR3: CASSLGTGLETQYF. The CDR3 coding sequence is TGTGCCAGCAGCTTAGGGACAGGATTAGAGACCCAGTACTTC.

This sequence joins TRBV30 and TRBJ2-1, with 10 positions matching TRBD2. V was clipped by 4 bases and J by 8 bases; unmatched bases: 8. The CDR3 contains 14 residues. Germline loops: CDR1 GTSNPN, CDR2 SVGIG (reference sequence). For the CDR3, the DNA is TGTGCCTGGACGGGGCTAGCGGGAGTGGATGAGCAGTTCTTC. It specifies CAWTGLAGVDEQFF.

The chain recombines TRBV5-4 with TRBJ1-2; tentatively, D is TRBD1 (6 bases). Germline CDR1 SGHNT, CDR2 YYREEE (reference sequence). The CDR3 runs to 15 residues. V lost 5 bases and J 0 bases, leaving 14 bases between the germline ends. DNA for the CDR3: TGTGCCAGCAGACTGGACAGCCGATCTAACTATGGCTACACCTTC. It encodes CASRLDSRSNYGYTF.

The chain links TRBV5-1 to TRBJ2-7; 9 bases line up with TRBD1. J lost 3 bases, V lost 3 bases, and 7 bases had no gene match. The CDR3 loop spans 15 amino acids. Germline assignment: CDR1 SGHRS and CDR2 YFSETQ. The CDR3 region has the DNA TGCGCCAGCAGCTGGTCCGGGACAGGGTACTACGAGCAGTACTTC. Its translation is CASSWSGTGYYEQYF. The variable domain in full, with the rest retrieved from reference TRBV5-1 and TRBJ2-7, is KAGVTQTPRYLIKTRGQQVTLSCSPISGHRSVSWYQQTPGQGLQFLFEYFSETQRNKGNFPGRFSGRQFSNSRSEMNVSTLELGDSALYLCASSWSGTGYYEQYFGPGTRLTVT.

This chain connects TRBV12-3 or TRBV12-4 to TRBJ1-3; D remains unclear. With 11 bases removed from V and 0 bases from J, the gap between germline ends came to 11 bases. The CDR3 contains 13 residues. In DNA, the CDR3 is TGTGCCGGCGGGGTGCACTCTGGAAACACCATATATTTT. It codes for CAGGVHSGNTIYF.

The chain links TRBV7-3 to TRBJ1-6, with TRBD1 matching 7 bases. Germline CDR1 is SGHTA and CDR2 is FQGTGA. Trimming at V came to 5 bases and at J to 6 bases, leaving 4 bases not matched to a gene. This CDR3 has 14 amino acids. The CDR3 DNA follows: TGTGCCAGCAGCAAGGGACAGACTAATTCACCCCTCCACTTT. Encoded protein: CASSKGQTNSPLHF.

This clone was observed a single time. V and J are TRBV28 and TRBJ2-7; 9 bases match TRBD2. The germline gives CDR1 MDHEN, CDR2 SYDVKM. The V gene end was trimmed by 5 bases and the J gene end by 4 bases; junction bases not matched to a gene: 18. CDR3 length: 18 residues. CDR3 sequence: CASSPQPGLAGRGYEQYF. CDR3 bases: TGTGCCAGCAGTCCCCAACCGGGACTAGCCGGACGCGGGTACGAGCAGTACTTC.

In its sample, this clone was seen once. This CDR3 is CASTDRTTPGANNEQFF. The CDR3 DNA follows: TGTGCCAGCACCGACAGAACTACCCCGGGAGCTAACAATGAGCAGTTCTTC. J is TRBJ2-1 and V is TRBV2, with D perhaps TRBD2 (6 bases). This CDR3 region has 17 residues. CDR1 and CDR2 (germline): SNHLY, FYNNEI. The V gene lost 7 bases and the J gene lost 5 bases, with 24 bases spanning the gap. Full variable domain (rest looked up from reference TRBV2 and TRBJ2-1): EPEVTQTPSHQVTQMGQEVILRCVPISNHLYFYWYRQILGQKVEFLVSFYNNEISEKSEIFDDQFSVERPDGSNFTLKIRSTKLEDSAMYFCASTDRTTPGANNEQFFGPGTRLTVL.

The rearrangement links TRBV6-5 to TRBJ2-2; D is unresolved. This CDR3 comprises 14 residues. Trimming took off 4 bases at V and 1 base at J, with 7 bases between the two ends. Germline CDR1 and CDR2: MNHEY and SVGAGI. The CDR3 sequence is CASSFQKNTGELFF. The CDR3 region has the DNA TGTGCCAGCAGTTTCCAGAAGAACACCGGGGAGCTGTTTTTT.